This section outlines one T cell receptor (beta chain) sequence together with its context. Its antigen target is currently unknown. No much larger clonotype is one base removed from it; base qualities were not supplied. This entry is derived from a study of blood T cell repertoires in COVID-19 (TCRdb year 2020). With respect to the entire study: Samples covering the acute and convalescent phases of COVID-19 were provided by collaborators in the United States, Italy and Spain. Where available, HLA class I and class II types were obtained from metadata supplied by the sample provider rather than from assay-based typing. The prospective study material was composed of cDNA or gDNA derived from T cells, B-cell-depleted T cells, or PBMCs. Sample metadata almost always included a de-identified subject ID, COVID-19 status, age in years and sex. The repertoires were made available in a free public database intended to serve as a resource for research on the immune response to SARS-CoV-2. Deeply sampled blood TCRbeta repertoires from subjects exposed to, actively infected with, or recovered from COVID-19 were included in the dataset. The samples were drawn from two sources: the first 160 participants of the ongoing ImmuneRACE study, and fewer than 1,500 subjects contributed by 6 global collaborators.

Whole blood was collected in K2EDTA tubes by collaborating institutions according to the institutions' own protocols. For TCRbeta analysis, collaborators shipped samples in one of three forms: frozen whole blood, isolated PBMCs, or DNA extracted from either of those sample types. TCRbeta CDR3 regions were amplified from genomic DNA using the immunoSEQ Assay, a bias-controlled multiplex PCR. The paper's data handling went like this. The number of nucleated cells in each sample was estimated from the amplification of reference gene primers within the assay. To quantify the absolute abundance of each unique TCRbeta CDR3 rearrangement, sequence reads were collapsed and filtered. For each sample, productive Simpson clonality was calculated as the square root of Simpson's diversity index across productive rearrangements. The table comes from immuneACCESS by way of TCRdb, which keeps in-frame sequences with V and J called. Part of the clones is missing from these tables; in studies checked, under half for an unresolved V gene and the rest for unknown reasons. The DNA gave D and trimming, while V, J and clone size come from that table. The sample yields about 240,000 clones; approximately 87% were counted once. 6.2% of the sample is held by the ten biggest clonotypes.

The paper as a whole reports these results and caveats: Clinical and demographic metadata were provided uncurated, with the amount varying by source and participant.

Trimming removed 3 bases from V and 8 bases from J, leaving 13 bases between the germline ends. The CDR3 holds 14 amino acids from the cysteine to the phenylalanine. Only CDR3 DNA is held: 42 bases, read in frame from base 1. The CDR1 and CDR2 encoded by the germline V gene (reference sequence) are SEHNR and FQNEAQ. The TCR comes from a man aged 55 to 70 with acute or convalescent COVID-19. The sample comprised peripheral blood. The chain is assembled from TRBV7-9 and TRBJ1-4; the D gene is perhaps TRBD1, from 6 matching bases. The nucleotide sequence reads TGTGCCAGCAGCTTGACAGGCCCGGGGGAAAAACTGTTTTTT. Its protein product is CASSLTGPGEKLFF.